The 22 T cell receptor beta chains presented below share a single source sample, sequenced in a study of identical twins. TCRdb re-called the 5' RACE reads through MiXCR, storing one row per CDR3 protein. The sample consists of some 1,600,000 distinct CDR3 sequences, 25% to 35% of them appearing once. Sequenced material: cord blood. The receptors shown here come from a newborn girl in good health.

This chain uses TRBV7-2 with TRBJ2-1, with 9 bases identical to TRBD1. This CDR3 contains 14 residues. V lost 6 bases to trimming and J lost 5 bases; unmatched junction nucleotides: 5. CDR1 SGHTA and CDR2 FQGNSA come from the germline V gene. The CDR3 region is CASRVGTGNNEQFF. The CDR3 nucleotides are TGTGCCAGCAGAGTTGGGACAGGGAACAATGAGCAGTTCTTC.

Comments on this clonotype: Germline is not matched at one junction end, which may reflect a read error. This chain joins TRBV4-1 and TRBJ2-7; TRBD2 aligns across 10 bases. This CDR3 has 15 amino acids. Germline values: CDR1 MGHRA, CDR2 YSYEKL. The CDR3 loop reads CASSQTSGSPYEQYF. The DNA of the CDR3 is TGTGCCAGCAGCCAGACTAGCGGGTCACCCTACGAGCAGTACTTC.

The J gene is TRBJ2-3, the V gene TRBV6-1, with a weak D call TRBD2 (6 bases). V shed 6 bases and J shed 7 bases, with 32 bases lying between them. Germline V gene data show CDR1 as MNHNS and CDR2 as SASEGT. The CDR3 is 19 residues long. CDR3 residues: CASRGSAPSPHGGPHTQYF. The CDR3 nucleotides are TGTGCCAGCAGGGGAAGTGCCCCATCCCCTCACGGAGGGCCACATACGCAGTATTTT.

The rearrangement links TRBV7-9 to TRBJ2-3, with TRBD2 as a possible D gene (5 bases). CDR1 SEHNR and CDR2 FQNEAQ come from the germline V gene (reference sequence). The ends were cut back, 1 base at V and 7 bases at J, with 6 bases in the middle. This CDR3 comprises 12 residues. In DNA form, the CDR3 reads TGTGCCAGCAGCTTAGTAGCGAATACGCAGTATTTT. This encodes CASSLVANTQYF.

This clonotype occurred a few times. For the CDR3, the DNA is TGTGCCAGCAGTGACAGGGAGGCTGGGAATCAGCCCCAGCATTTT. This gives the protein CASSDREAGNQPQHF. This chain links TRBV25-1 with TRBJ1-5, with D possibly being TRBD1 (5 bases). This CDR3 has 15 amino acids. Germline CDR1 reads MGHDK; CDR2 reads SYGVNS. Between the trimmed V and J ends, which lost 3 bases and 4 bases, there was a span of 13 bases.

The chain has TRBV2 and TRBJ2-5; 12 bases map to TRBD2. Trimming cost V 4 bases and J 5 bases; bases outside gene matches: 5. This CDR3 is built from 15 residues. Germline V gene lookup returns CDR1 SNHLY and CDR2 FYNNEI. CDR3 nucleotide sequence: TGTGCCAGCAGTGCTAGCGGGGGGGCCTTCGAGACCCAGTACTTC. Protein sequence: CASSASGGAFETQYF. Complete variable domain (other parts from reference TRBV2 and TRBJ2-5): EPEVTQTPSHQVTQMGQEVILRCVPISNHLYFYWYRQILGQKVEFLVSFYNNEISEKSEIFDDQFSVERPDGSNFTLKIRSTKLEDSAMYFCASSASGGAFETQYFGPGTRLLVL.

This rearrangement joins TRBV5-4 to TRBJ2-3, with D perhaps matching TRBD1 (6 bases). Trimming stripped 3 bases from V and 1 base from J, with 15 bases between. Germline-derived CDR1 and CDR2 are SGHNT and YYREEE (reference sequence). There are 16 residues in the CDR3. CDR3 nucleotides: TGTGCCAGCAGCTCTGAACAGGGATTGGGCACAGATACGCAGTATTTT. Residues: CASSSEQGLGTDTQYF.

This clonotype was counted at least ten times. V and J are TRBV12-3 or TRBV12-4 and TRBJ1-5; 8 nucleotides line up with TRBD1. The J segment lost 0 bases and the V segment lost 3 bases, leaving 1 base of the junction unmatched. The CDR3 loop spans 15 amino acids. The DNA of the CDR3 is TGTGCCAGCAGTTTGGACAGGGATAGCAATCAGCCCCAGCATTTT. Its protein product is CASSLDRDSNQPQHF.

This clonotype was seen a few times. This may be a read error: a much more frequent sequence differs by one nucleotide. The rearrangement joins TRBV20-1 to TRBJ2-7, with TRBD2 identical over 10 bases. V was pared by 2 bases and J by 2 bases, with 0 bases of the junction left unmatched. The CDR3 runs 13 residues. The germline CDR1 and CDR2 sequences are DFQATT and SNEGSKA (reference sequence). Written as DNA, the CDR3 is TGCAGTGCTAGAAGCGGGAGGGCCTACGAGCAGTACTTC. Its protein product is CSARSGRAYEQYF.

This clonotype appeared a few times. The chain links TRBV3-1 to TRBJ1-2, with D uncertain. CDR1 and CDR2 from the germline V gene are LGHDT and YNNKEL (reference sequence). CDR3 length equals 13 residues. Between the trimmed V and J ends, which lost 1 base and 6 bases, there was a span of 9 bases. Here the CDR3 reads CASSQVGQDGYTF. CDR3 sequence (DNA): TGTGCCAGCAGCCAAGTAGGGCAGGATGGCTACACCTTC.

This clonotype has only one observation. This chain links TRBV10-3 with TRBJ2-3; 8 nucleotides align to TRBD2. Germline V gives CDR1 ENHRY, CDR2 SYGVKD. This CDR3 comprises 16 residues. V lost 0 bases and J lost 3; bases outside the gene matches: 5. This chain's CDR3 is CAISESSGLATDTQYF. Here the CDR3 DNA reads TGTGCCATCAGTGAGTCGTCCGGACTAGCAACAGATACGCAGTATTTT.

The CDR3 sequence is CASSSASGASYEQYF. As DNA, the CDR3 is TGTGCCAGCAGCTCAGCTAGCGGGGCCTCCTACGAGCAGTACTTC. This chain uses TRBV7-2 with TRBJ2-7, with 9 bases identical to TRBD2. After removal of 4 bases from V and 0 bases from J, the junction contained 4 bases not matched to a gene. The germline gives CDR1 SGHTA, CDR2 FQGNSA. The length of the CDR3 is 15 residues.

The table lists this clonotype with a count of one. The chain recombines TRBV20-1 with TRBJ2-2; 11 bases are shared with TRBD1. V lost 8 bases to trimming and J lost 4 bases; unmatched junction nucleotides: 6. The CDR3 loop spans 14 amino acids. Germline assignment: CDR1 DFQATT and CDR2 SNEGSKA (reference sequence). This CDR3 is CSFRDRGFTGELFF. The DNA for the CDR3 is TGCAGTTTCCGGGACAGGGGGTTCACCGGGGAGCTGTTTTTT.

V and J are TRBV28 and TRBJ1-6, with 7 bases fitting TRBD1. Germline V gene lookup returns CDR1 MDHEN and CDR2 SYDVKM. This CDR3 has 15 residues. V lost 5 bases and J lost 8; bases outside the gene matches: 9. CDR3 sequence (DNA): TGTGCCAGCAGTCCGAGGGGGCGAAAGTATTCACCCCTCCACTTT. This codes for CASSPRGRKYSPLHF.

The rearrangement links TRBV20-1 to TRBJ1-2; no clear D gene. The V end lost 1 base, the J end lost 8 bases, and 11 bases lay between the germline ends. CDR3 length equals 12 residues. From germline, CDR1 is DFQATT and CDR2 SNEGSKA (reference sequence). The CDR3 nucleotides are TGCAGTGCTAGAGCCGGCTGGAGGGGCTACACCTTC. Its translation: CSARAGWRGYTF.

The rearrangement uses TRBV28 and TRBJ1-3; TRBD1 matches 9 bases. With 6 bases clipped from V and 4 bases from J, the junction kept 10 bases outside the gene matches. This CDR3 comprises 16 residues. CDR1 and CDR2 (germline): MDHEN, SYDVKM. The CDR3 loop is CASSDPGTGRGNTIYF. CDR3 nucleotide sequence: TGTGCCAGCAGCGACCCTGGGACAGGGCGGGGAAACACCATATATTTT.

The chain joins TRBV6-5 to TRBJ2-2; D ambiguous. From germline, CDR1 is MNHEY and CDR2 SVGAGI. The CDR3 runs to 14 residues. Trimming removed 7 bases at V and 1 base at J, with 10 bases between. The CDR3, as DNA: TGTGCCAGCAAGGAAAATCTGAACACCGGGGAGCTGTTTTTT. Translated: CASKENLNTGELFF.

The J gene is TRBJ2-4, the V gene TRBV20-1; possible D gene TRBD2, 6 bases. Trimming removed 3 bases from V and 13 bases from J, with 22 bases in between. The CDR3 length is 14 residues. The germline V gene has CDR1 DFQATT and CDR2 SNEGSKA (reference sequence). The CDR3 sequence is CSARWIREYNEQYF. For the CDR3, the DNA is TGCAGTGCTAGGTGGATTCGGGAGTACAATGAGCAGTACTTC.

There are many counts of this clonotype. This sequence joins TRBV4-1 and TRBJ2-7; D is uncertain. This CDR3 is 15 amino acids long. Germline V lookup: CDR1 MGHRA, CDR2 YSYEKL. V was trimmed by 0 bases and J by 1 base, leaving 10 bases between them. This CDR3 reads CASSQDFGGSYEQYF. In DNA, the CDR3 is TGCGCCAGCAGCCAAGATTTCGGCGGATCCTACGAGCAGTACTTC.

The rearrangement joins TRBV25-1 to TRBJ2-5; weak D call: TRBD2 (6 bases). The ends were cut back, 6 bases at V and 5 bases at J, with 13 bases in the middle. This CDR3 is 13 amino acids long. The V gene's germline CDR1 is MGHDK and CDR2 SYGVNS. This CDR3 is CASSWDFGETQYF. DNA for the CDR3: TGTGCCAGCAGCTGGGACTTCGGGGAGACCCAGTACTTC.

This sequence joins TRBV20-1 and TRBJ2-7; 9 nucleotides match TRBD2. The CDR3 has 16 amino acids. V was pared by 0 bases and J by 0 bases, with 6 bases of the junction left unmatched. CDR1 is DFQATT and CDR2 is SNEGSKA in the germline V gene (reference sequence). The CDR3: CSARDWAGGSSYEQYF. As DNA, the CDR3 is TGCAGTGCTAGAGATTGGGCGGGGGGGAGCTCCTACGAGCAGTACTTC.

The sample holds a few counts of this clonotype. CDR3 nucleotides: TGCAGCGTTGAGGAGGGGGGACGGAATGAAAAACTGTTTTTT. Translating gives CSVEEGGRNEKLFF. The chain couples TRBV29-1 to TRBJ1-4, with D possibly TRBD1 on 6 matching bases. CDR1 and CDR2 from the germline V gene are SQVTM and ANQGSEA. Trimming took 3 bases from V and 5 from J, leaving 13 bases between them. The CDR3 length is 14 residues. Full variable domain (remainder filled in from reference TRBV29-1 and TRBJ1-4): SAVISQKPSRDICQRGTSLTIQCQVDSQVTMMFWYRQQPGQSLTLIATANQGSEATYESGFVIDKFPISRPNLTFSTLTVSNMSPEDSSIYLCSVEEGGRNEKLFFGSGTQLSVL.